Each of the 15 T cell receptor beta chains below was sequenced from the same sample in a study of shared T cell receptors in the human thymus. Repertoires were generated with immunoSEQ multiplex PCR, while TCRdb's copy carries only in-frame clones and drops some. The sample contains some 720,000 clones, more than 75% of which appear only once. This same sample was also part of a study on human thymus T cells.

Sequenced sample: thymocytes. The receptor source for this set is a boy in the first two years of life with a congenital heart defect.

The chain is built from TRBV7-3 and TRBJ2-2; D perhaps matches TRBD1 (6 bases). The CDR3 totals 18 residues. The V gene's germline CDR1 is SGHTA and CDR2 FQGTGA. Trimming left V 3 bases short and J 2 bases short, with 19 bases between. CDR3 amino acids: CASSLVDRTESNTGELFF. The CDR3 bases are TGTGCCAGCAGCTTGGTGGACCGGACAGAATCTAACACCGGGGAGCTGTTTTTT.

The chain is built from TRBV28 and TRBJ2-3, with 9 bases lining up with TRBD2. Germline CDR1 and CDR2: MDHEN and SYDVKM. V dropped 0 bases and J dropped 2; count of bases not matched to a gene: 6. The CDR3 runs 17 residues. This CDR3 reads CASSLWETSGLTDTQYF. CDR3 nucleotide sequence: TGTGCCAGCAGTTTATGGGAGACTAGCGGACTCACAGATACGCAGTATTTT. Full variable domain (remainder filled in from reference TRBV28 and TRBJ2-3): DVKVTQSSRYLVKRTGEKVFLECVQDMDHENMFWYRQDPGLGLRLIYFSYDVKMKEKGDIPEGYSVSREKKERFSLILESASTNQTSMYLCASSLWETSGLTDTQYFGPGTRLTVL.

The chain joins TRBV7-2 to TRBJ2-5, with D tentatively TRBD1 (5 bases). V lost 2 bases and J lost 2, with 9 bases in between. The CDR3 covers 14 residues. Germline V CDR1 and CDR2: SGHTA, FQGNSA. CDR3 nucleotide sequence: TGTGCCAGCAGCTTAAGTCCAGGGCAAGAGACCCAGTACTTC. It is translated as CASSLSPGQETQYF.

This sequence joins TRBV9 and TRBJ2-7; TRBD2 aligns across 15 bases. This CDR3 is 17 amino acids long. Germline CDR1 reads SGDLS; CDR2 reads YYNGEE. With V trimmed by 4 bases and J by 6 bases, 11 bases remained unmatched. The CDR3 region has the DNA TGTGCCAGCAGCCCCGGACTAGCGGGAGGGCCTCGTCGCGAGCAGTACTTC. Translation: CASSPGLAGGPRREQYF.

This chain links TRBV7-9 with TRBJ2-3; 7 nucleotides align to TRBD1. Germline V gene data show CDR1 as SEHNR and CDR2 as FQNEAQ (reference sequence). The CDR3 loop spans 12 amino acids. The V gene end was trimmed by 11 bases and the J gene end by 6 bases; junction bases not matched to a gene: 8. The CDR3 sequence is CAGTTGRDTQYF. The CDR3 coding sequence is TGTGCCGGAACGACAGGGCGGGATACGCAGTATTTT.

This chain connects TRBV10-1 to TRBJ2-3; 11 bases line up with TRBD2. Germline values: CDR1 WNHNN, CDR2 SYGVQD (reference sequence). This CDR3 spans 17 amino acids. The V segment lost 5 bases and the J segment 5 bases; nucleotides outside the gene matches: 12. The CDR3 DNA follows: TGCGCCAGCAGTTCGACCGGGACTAGCGGAACTTTAGATACGCAGTATTTT. Its protein is CASSSTGTSGTLDTQYF.

The V and J genes are TRBV19 and TRBJ2-7, with D possibly being TRBD1 (6 bases). Trimming pared 5 bases from V and 4 bases from J, leaving 12 bases between. The CDR3 has 13 amino acids. Germline V gene data show CDR1 as LNHDA and CDR2 as SQIVND (reference sequence). The CDR3 DNA sequence: TGTGCCAGTAGTCTCACGGACAGTTACGAGCAGTACTTC. Translated, it gives CASSLTDSYEQYF.

The V call is TRBV30, the J call TRBJ1-3; maybe TRBD1 (6 bases). The V gene lost 4 bases and the J gene lost 5 bases, with 15 bases spanning the gap. CDR3 size: 14 residues. Germline CDR1 is GTSNPN and CDR2 is SVGIG (reference sequence). The CDR3 DNA reads TGTGCCTGGACCCTAGGGGGATTCAGAAACACCATATATTTT. Protein product: CAWTLGGFRNTIYF.

The chain is built from TRBV4-1 and TRBJ2-5; possible D gene TRBD2, 6 bases. This CDR3 has 15 amino acids. V lost 3 bases to trimming and J lost 5 bases, with 16 bases between them. Looked up from germline, CDR1 is MGHRA and CDR2 is YSYEKL. CDR3 loop: CASSQEGSGPETQYF. The DNA of the CDR3 is TGCGCCAGCAGCCAGGAGGGTAGCGGTCCGGAGACCCAGTACTTC.

This clone came up once. The CDR3 loop is CAIARGGTGMHEQYF. CDR3 nucleotides: TGTGCCATAGCTCGGGGAGGGACAGGGATGCACGAGCAGTACTTC. This chain uses TRBV10-3 with TRBJ2-7; 9 nucleotides line up with TRBD1. The CDR3 is 15 amino acids. Trimming took 9 bases from V and 5 from J; bases not matched to a gene: 14. From germline, CDR1 is ENHRY and CDR2 SYGVKD.

The V and J genes are TRBV14 and TRBJ1-2, with TRBD1 identical over 7 bases. CDR1 and CDR2 from the germline V gene are SGHDN and FVKESK. The junction had 9 bases not matched to a gene; V was cut back by 4 bases and J by 7 bases. CDR3 size: 14 residues. The CDR3 DNA reads as TGTGCCAGCAGCCCAGGACAGGTGTGCTCTGGCTACACCTTC. Translated, it gives CASSPGQVCSGYTF. Variable domain in full (rest from reference TRBV14 and TRBJ1-2): EAGVTQFPSHSVIEKGQTVTLRCDPISGHDNLYWYRRVMGKEIKFLLHFVKESKQDESGMPNNRFLAERTGGTYSTLKVQPAELEDSGVYFCASSPGQVCSGYTFGSGTRLTVV.

V and J are TRBV7-9 and TRBJ2-5; no definite D call. The CDR3 runs to 13 residues. The germline V gene has CDR1 SEHNR and CDR2 FQNEAQ (reference sequence). V gave up 4 bases and J gave up 5 bases, with 11 bases separating them. The CDR3 spells CASSSRGWETQYF. CDR3 nucleotide sequence: TGTGCCAGCAGCTCCCGAGGCTGGGAGACCCAGTACTTC.

The chain links TRBV14 to TRBJ2-7; tentatively, D is TRBD1 (5 bases). This CDR3 spans 14 amino acids. V lost 5 bases and J lost 3, with 14 bases in between. Germline loops: CDR1 SGHDN, CDR2 FVKESK. The CDR3 DNA sequence: TGTGCCAGCAGCTTGGGGCCTGTGAGCTACGAGCAGTACTTC. Protein product: CASSLGPVSYEQYF.

The V and J genes are TRBV21-1 and TRBJ2-7; the table gives TRBD1 as D, unverified against the DNA. TRBV21-1 is reported as a pseudogene. The length of the CDR3 is 15 residues. CDR3 loop: CASSDPVGDSYEQYF. DNA of the CDR3: TGTGCCAGCAGCGATCCCGTAGGGGACTCCTACGAGCAGTACTTC.

V and J are TRBV27 and TRBJ1-1; a weak D match, TRBD1 (6 bases). From germline, CDR1 is MNHEY and CDR2 SMNVEV (reference sequence). V was cut by 0 bases and J by 1 base, with 15 bases left in between. This CDR3 region has 17 residues. CDR3: CASSLSNGTPENTEAFF. The CDR3 coding sequence is TGTGCCAGCAGTTTATCCAACGGGACACCAGAGAACACTGAAGCTTTCTTT.